This T cell receptor beta chain was identified during a study of shared clonotypes between healthy human individuals. This CDR3 contains 18 residues. Germline CDR1 and CDR2: SGDLS and YYNGEE. V shed 4 bases, J shed 0 bases, and the junction held 12 bases outside the gene matches. The data were produced by immunoSEQ multiplex PCR, yet TCRdb's version contains in-frame clones alone and is incomplete. Here the sample spans 2,100,000 or so clones, around 95% being singletons. Sequenced material: naive CD4+ T cells sorted from blood. Subset in this sample: CD45RA+ positively selected. This clonotype originated in a man aged 18 to 29 in good health. J is TRBJ2-3 and V is TRBV9, with 9 bases matching TRBD2. The CDR3 coding sequence is TGTGCCAGCAGCCCTAACGCGGGGGGGGTGAGGAGCACAGATACGCAGTATTTT. Translation: CASSPNAGGVRSTDTQYF.